Sequencing of this TCR beta chain was carried out in a study of identical twins. Germline V gene lookup returns CDR1 SGHRS and CDR2 YFSETQ. The V end was cut by 3 bases, the J end by 2 bases, with 7 bases between. The CDR3 is made up of 13 amino acids. A note on this clonotype: Its antigen is unidentified.

Points from the study as a whole: With beta out-of-frame sequences, excess sharing by twins was weaker. Analyses of zero insertions could be partly confounded by invariant MAIT and iNKT cells. High-abundance cord blood beta clonotypes had fewer insertions; memory repertoires showed none.

TCRdb called the 5' RACE reads again in MiXCR, with one record for every CDR3 protein. The repertoire holds 240,000 or so distinct CDR3 sequences, 8% to 11% seen once, with over 8% in the top ten. This chain links TRBV5-1 with TRBJ2-3, with D unresolved. This receptor was obtained from a man in his forties or fifties in good health. Sequenced sample: memory T cells sorted from blood. The CDR3 DNA sequence: TGCGCCAGCAGCTACCGGGCCACAGATACGCAGTATTTT. Translation gives CASSYRATDTQYF. The entire variable domain, with the rest obtained from reference TRBV5-1 and TRBJ2-3, is as follows: KAGVTQTPRYLIKTRGQQVTLSCSPISGHRSVSWYQQTPGQGLQFLFEYFSETQRNKGNFPGRFSGRQFSNSRSEMNVSTLELGDSALYLCASSYRATDTQYFGPGTRLTVL.